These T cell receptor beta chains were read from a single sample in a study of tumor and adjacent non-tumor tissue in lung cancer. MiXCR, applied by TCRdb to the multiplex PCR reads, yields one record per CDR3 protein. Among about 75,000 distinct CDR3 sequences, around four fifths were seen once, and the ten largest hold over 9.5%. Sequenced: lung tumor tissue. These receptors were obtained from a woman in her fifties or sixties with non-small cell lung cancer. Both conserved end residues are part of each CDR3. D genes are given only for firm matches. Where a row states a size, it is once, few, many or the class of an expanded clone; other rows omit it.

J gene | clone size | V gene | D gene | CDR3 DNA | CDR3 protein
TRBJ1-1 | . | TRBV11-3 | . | TGTGTCAGCAGCCCCCACTTGAACACTAAAGCTTTCTTT | CVSSPHLNTKAFF
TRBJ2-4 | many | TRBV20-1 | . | TGCGGACTCCCGGGAAGCTCCTTAGGGTTGTCCAAAAACATTCAGTACTTC | CGLPGSSLGLSKNIQYF
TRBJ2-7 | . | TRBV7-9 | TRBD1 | TGTGCCAGCAGCTTACCGGGACAGTACGAAGAGTACTTC | CASSLPGQYEEYF
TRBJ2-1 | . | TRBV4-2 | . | TGTGCCAGCAGCCAAGATTGGACATGGTACAATAAACAGTTCTTC | CASSQDWTWYNKQFF
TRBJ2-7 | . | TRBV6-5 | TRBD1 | TGTACCAGTAGAACAGGGGGCTCCTACGAGCGGTACTTC | CTSRTGGSYERYF
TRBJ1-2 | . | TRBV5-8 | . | TGTGCCAGCAGCTTGGATTGGGGGCCCCGTGGATACACCTTC | CASSLDWGPRGYTF
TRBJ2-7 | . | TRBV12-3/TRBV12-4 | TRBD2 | TGTGCCAGCCGTCTTTTTCTAGCGGGAGGGTCCTTCGAGCAGTACTTC | CASRLFLAGGSFEQYF
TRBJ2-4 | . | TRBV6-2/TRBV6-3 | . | TGCGCCAACAGTCCCCACGAGCGGCAAAACATTCAGTACTTC | CANSPHERQNIQYF
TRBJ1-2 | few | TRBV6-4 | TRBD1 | TGTGCCAGCAGCTCGGGACAGGGGAACTATGGCTACACCTTC | CASSSGQGNYGYTF
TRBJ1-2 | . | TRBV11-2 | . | TGTGCCAGCAGCTTAACGGACAACTATGGCTACATCTTC | CASSLTDNYGYIF
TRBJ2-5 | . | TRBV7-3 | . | TGTGCCAGCAGCATGGAGAGGGGAGAGAGCCAGTACTTC | CASSMERGESQYF
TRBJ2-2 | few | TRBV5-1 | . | TGCGCCAGCAGCTTGGCCCTGACGGCCGCGAACACCGGGGAGCTGTTTTTT | CASSLALTAANTGELFF
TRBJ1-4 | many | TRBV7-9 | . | TGTGCCAGCAGCCCAGGGATCGGGAATGAAAAACTGTTTTTT | CASSPGIGNEKLFF
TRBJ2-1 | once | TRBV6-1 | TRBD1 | TGTGCCAGTAGTGTGACAGGGGAGCGATACAATGAGCAGTTCTTC | CASSVTGERYNEQFF
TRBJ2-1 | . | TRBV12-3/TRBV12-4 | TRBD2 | TGTGCCAGCAGTCTACCAATGGGACTAGCGGGGGGTTGCAATGAGCAGTTCTTC | CASSLPMGLAGGCNEQFF
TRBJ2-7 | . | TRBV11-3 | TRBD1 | TGTGCCGGCAGCTCCAGGACAGGGGAGGCCGTGCAGTACTTC | CAGSSRTGEAVQYF
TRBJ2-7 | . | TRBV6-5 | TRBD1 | TGTGCCAGCAGCCGGGACAGGGGACACGATCTGTACTTC | CASSRDRGHDLYF
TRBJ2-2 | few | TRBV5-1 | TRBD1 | TGCGCCAGCAACAAAGGGACAGGGGTAACCGGGGAGCTGTTTTTT | CASNKGTGVTGELFF
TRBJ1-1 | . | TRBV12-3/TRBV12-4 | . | TGTGCCAACAGCGACAGTCAGGAGACTGAAGCTTCCTTT | CANSDSQETEASF
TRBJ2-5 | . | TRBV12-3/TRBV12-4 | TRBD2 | TGTGCCAGTAAGCGGGATGGAGAAGAGACCCAGTACTTC | CASKRDGEETQYF
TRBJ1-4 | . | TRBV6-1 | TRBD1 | TGTACCAGCAGTGAAACTCAGCCGGGACAGGGTGAAAAACTGTTTTTT | CTSSETQPGQGEKLFF
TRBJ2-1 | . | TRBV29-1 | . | TGCAGCGTTGAAGATCGAGGACTAACAGGTGAAGGTGAGCAGTTCTTC | CSVEDRGLTGEGEQFF
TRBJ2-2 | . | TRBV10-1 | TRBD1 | TGCGCCAGCAGTGATAGCTGGGACAGAGTGGGCACCGGGGAGCTGTTTTTT | CASSDSWDRVGTGELFF
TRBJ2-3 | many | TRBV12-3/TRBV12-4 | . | TGTGCCAGCAGCAAGGGACTGAAAGGAGATACGCAGTATTTT | CASSKGLKGDTQYF
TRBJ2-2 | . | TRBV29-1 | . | TGCAGTGTGGACAGCACCGGGGGGCTGTTTTTT | CSVDSTGGLFF
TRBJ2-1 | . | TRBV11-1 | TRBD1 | TGTGCCATCAGCTTAAGAGGGGGCCGGTTTGAGCAGTTTTTC | CAISLRGGRFEQFF
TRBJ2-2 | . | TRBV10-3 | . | TGTACCATCAGTGTAGTAGCGGCGAACACCGGGGAGCTGTTTTTT | CTISVVAANTGELFF
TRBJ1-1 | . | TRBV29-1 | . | TGCAGTCTTAAACTACTCCCATGTCAAATGAACACTGAAGCTTTCTTT | CSLKLLPCQMNTEAFF
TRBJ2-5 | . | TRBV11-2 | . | TGTGACAGCAGCTTACCTGTAAGCACTGAGACCCAGTACTTT | CDSSLPVSTETQYF
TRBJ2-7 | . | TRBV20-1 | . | TGCAGTGCAAGTGGGGGGTTGGGCAGCGAGCAGTACTTC | CSASGGLGSEQYF
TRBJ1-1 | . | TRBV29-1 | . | TGCAGCGTTGGGACACTTGAAGTTTTCTTT | CSVGTLEVFF
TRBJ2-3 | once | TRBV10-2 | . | TGCGCCACTAAGACTTGCGGGAATGGCGATACGCAGTATTTT | CATKTCGNGDTQYF
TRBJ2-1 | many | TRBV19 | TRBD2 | TGTGCCAGTAGCCTGCTAGGACTAGCGGGAGAGGTTGAGCAGTTCTTC | CASSLLGLAGEVEQFF
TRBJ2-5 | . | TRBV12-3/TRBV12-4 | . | TGTGCCAGTAGCCACCGCGGGACAGAAGAGACCCAATACTTC | CASSHRGTEETQYF
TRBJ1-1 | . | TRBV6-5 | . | TGTACCAGCCTTGATGGTGATTTCTTT | CTSLDGDFF
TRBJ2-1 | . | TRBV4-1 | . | TGCGCCAGCAGCCCTACAGGGATCTCCTACTATGAACAGTTCTTC | CASSPTGISYYEQFF
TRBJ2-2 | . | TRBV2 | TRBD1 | TGTGTCAGCAGTGAAGGACAGGCGAACACCGGGGAGCTGTTTTTT | CVSSEGQANTGELFF
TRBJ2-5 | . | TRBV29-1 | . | TGCAACGTTGTCTGGCCCAGGTATCAAGAGACCCAGTACTTC | CNVVWPRYQETQYF
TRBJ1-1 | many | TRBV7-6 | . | TGTGCCAGCAGCCCCCAGCTAGGGGCCACTGAAGCTTTCTTT | CASSPQLGATEAFF